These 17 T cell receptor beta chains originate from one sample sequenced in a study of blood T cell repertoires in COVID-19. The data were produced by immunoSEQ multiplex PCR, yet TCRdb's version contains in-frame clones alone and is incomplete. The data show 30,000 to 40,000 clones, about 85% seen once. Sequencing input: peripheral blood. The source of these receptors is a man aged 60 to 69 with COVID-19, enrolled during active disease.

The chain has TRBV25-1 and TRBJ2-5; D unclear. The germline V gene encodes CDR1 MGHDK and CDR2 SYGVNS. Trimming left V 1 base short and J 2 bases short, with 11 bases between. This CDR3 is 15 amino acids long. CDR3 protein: CASSESRGWQETQYF. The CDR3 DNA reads TGTGCCAGCAGTGAATCGCGAGGTTGGCAAGAGACCCAGTACTTC. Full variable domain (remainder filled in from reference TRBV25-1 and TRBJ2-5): EADIYQTPRYLVIGTGKKITLECSQTMGHDKMYWYQQDPGMELHLIHYSYGVNSTEKGDLSSESTVSRIRTEHFPLTLESARPSHTSQYLCASSESRGWQETQYFGPGTRLLVL.

CDR3 region: CASSLTGETQYF. The CDR3 DNA follows: TGCGCCAGCAGCTTGACAGGAGAGACCCAGTACTTC. The genes are TRBV5-1 and TRBJ2-5, with D tentatively TRBD1 (5 bases). The germline V and J ends were trimmed by 1 base and 4 bases, with 5 bases remaining between them. Germline V CDR1 and CDR2: SGHRS, YFSETQ. The CDR3 is made up of 12 amino acids.

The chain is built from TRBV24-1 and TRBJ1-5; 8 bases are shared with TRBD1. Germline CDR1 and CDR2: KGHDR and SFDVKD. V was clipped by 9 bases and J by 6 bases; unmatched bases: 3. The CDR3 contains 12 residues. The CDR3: CATGTGVQPQHF. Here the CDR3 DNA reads TGTGCCACCGGGACAGGCGTTCAGCCCCAGCATTTT.

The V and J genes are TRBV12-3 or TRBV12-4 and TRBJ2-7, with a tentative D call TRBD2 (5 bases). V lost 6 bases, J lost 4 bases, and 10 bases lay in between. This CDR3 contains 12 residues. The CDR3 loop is CASRQGLYEQYF. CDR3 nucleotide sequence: TGTGCCAGCAGACAAGGACTGTACGAGCAGTACTTC.

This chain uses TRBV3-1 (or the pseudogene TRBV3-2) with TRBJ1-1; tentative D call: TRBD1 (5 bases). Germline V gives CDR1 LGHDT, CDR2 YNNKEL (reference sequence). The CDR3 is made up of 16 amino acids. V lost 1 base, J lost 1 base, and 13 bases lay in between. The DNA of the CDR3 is TGTGCCAGCAGCCAAGTGTTAAAGGGGAAGAACACTGAAGCTTTCTTT. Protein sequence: CASSQVLKGKNTEAFF.

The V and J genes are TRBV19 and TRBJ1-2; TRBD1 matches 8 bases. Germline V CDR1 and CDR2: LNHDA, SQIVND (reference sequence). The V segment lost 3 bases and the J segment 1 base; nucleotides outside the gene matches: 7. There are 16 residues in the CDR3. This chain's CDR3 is CASSISRGRINYGYTF. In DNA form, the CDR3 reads TGTGCCAGTAGTATTTCCAGGGGGCGAATTAACTATGGCTACACCTTC.

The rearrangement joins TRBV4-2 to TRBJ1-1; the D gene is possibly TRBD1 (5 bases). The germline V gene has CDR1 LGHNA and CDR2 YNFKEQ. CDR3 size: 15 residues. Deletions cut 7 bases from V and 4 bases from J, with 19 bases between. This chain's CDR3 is CASTMGGVEGTEAFF. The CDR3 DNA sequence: TGTGCCAGCACCATGGGGGGGGTGGAGGGCACTGAAGCTTTCTTT.

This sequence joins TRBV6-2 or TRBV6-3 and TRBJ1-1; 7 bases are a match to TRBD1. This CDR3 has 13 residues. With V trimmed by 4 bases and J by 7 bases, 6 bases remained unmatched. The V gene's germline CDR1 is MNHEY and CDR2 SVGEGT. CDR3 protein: CASSSTGAYEAFF. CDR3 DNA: TGTGCCAGCAGTTCCACAGGGGCATATGAAGCTTTCTTT.

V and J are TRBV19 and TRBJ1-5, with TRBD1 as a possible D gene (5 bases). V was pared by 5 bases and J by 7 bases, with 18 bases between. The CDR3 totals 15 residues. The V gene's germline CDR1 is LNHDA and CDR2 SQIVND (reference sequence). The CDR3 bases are TGTGCCAGTAGTCCCCCCGGGGGGGTCCGGCAGCCCCAGCATTTT. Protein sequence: CASSPPGGVRQPQHF. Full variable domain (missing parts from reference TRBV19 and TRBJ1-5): DGGITQSPKYLFRKEGQNVTLSCEQNLNHDAMYWYRQDPGQGLRLIYYSQIVNDFQKGDIAEGYSVSREKKESFPLTVTSAQKNPTAFYLCASSPPGGVRQPQHFGDGTRLSIL.

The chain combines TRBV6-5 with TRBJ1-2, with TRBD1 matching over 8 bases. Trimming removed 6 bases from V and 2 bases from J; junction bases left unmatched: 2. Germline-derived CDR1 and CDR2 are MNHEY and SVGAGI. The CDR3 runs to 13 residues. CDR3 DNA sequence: TGTGCCAGCAGAAGACAGGGGAACTATGGCTACACCTTC. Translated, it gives CASRRQGNYGYTF.

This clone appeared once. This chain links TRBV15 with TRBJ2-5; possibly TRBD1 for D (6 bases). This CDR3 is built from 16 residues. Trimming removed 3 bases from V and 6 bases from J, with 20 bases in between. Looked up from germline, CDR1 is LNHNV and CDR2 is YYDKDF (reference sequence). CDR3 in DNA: TGTGCCACCAGCAGCGAAGGTGGCAGGGGAGTGAAGACCCAGTACTTC. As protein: CATSSEGGRGVKTQYF.

The CDR3 nucleotides are TGTGCCAGCAGTTCACAGACCGGGACATTAGATACGCAGTATTTT. The encoded protein is CASSSQTGTLDTQYF. The chain couples TRBV28 to TRBJ2-3, with D tentatively TRBD1 (6 bases). Germline-derived CDR1 and CDR2 are MDHEN and SYDVKM. The CDR3 is 15 amino acids. The V gene lost 4 bases and the J gene lost 5 bases, with 16 bases spanning the gap.

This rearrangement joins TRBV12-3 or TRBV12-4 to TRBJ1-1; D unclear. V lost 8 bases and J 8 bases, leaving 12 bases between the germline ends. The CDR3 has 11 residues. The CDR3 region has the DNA TGTGCCAGCGCCTTTGTGGAGGAAGCTTTCTTT. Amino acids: CASAFVEEAFF.

The CDR3: CASSHTGSTEAFF. Written as DNA, the CDR3 is TGTGCCAGCAGCCATACAGGAAGCACTGAAGCTTTCTTT. The J gene is TRBJ1-1, the V gene TRBV6-2 or TRBV6-3; TRBD1 might be the D (5 bases). V shed 6 bases and J shed 4 bases, with 12 bases lying between them. Looked up from germline, CDR1 is MNHEY and CDR2 is SVGEGT. This CDR3 is built from 13 residues.

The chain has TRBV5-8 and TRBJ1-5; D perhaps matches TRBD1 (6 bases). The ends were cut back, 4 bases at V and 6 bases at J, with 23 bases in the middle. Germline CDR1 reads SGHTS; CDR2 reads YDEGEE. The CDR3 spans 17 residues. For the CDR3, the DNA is TGTGCCAGCAGCCGATCCGCCTGGGGGGGCGGAGGTCAGCCCCAGCATTTT. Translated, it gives CASSRSAWGGGGQPQHF.

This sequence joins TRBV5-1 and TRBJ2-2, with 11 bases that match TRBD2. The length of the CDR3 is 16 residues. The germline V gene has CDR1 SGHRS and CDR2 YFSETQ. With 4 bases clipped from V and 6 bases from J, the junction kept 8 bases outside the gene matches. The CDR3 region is CASSLIAGGPAGELFF. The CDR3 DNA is TGCGCCAGCAGCCTAATAGCGGGAGGGCCCGCCGGGGAGCTGTTTTTT.

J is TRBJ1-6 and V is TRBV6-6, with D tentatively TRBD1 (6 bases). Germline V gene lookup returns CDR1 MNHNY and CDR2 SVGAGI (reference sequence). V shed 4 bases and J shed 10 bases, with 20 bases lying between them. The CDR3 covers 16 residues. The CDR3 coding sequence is TGTGCCAGCAGTTCACTCCAAAACAGGGTTGGGTCACCCCTCCACTTT. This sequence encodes CASSSLQNRVGSPLHF.